This T cell receptor beta chain was retrieved from a study of CD8+CD57+ T cells in acquired aplastic anemia. Study as a whole: Across the sorted CD4+ and CD8+ cells, DNA amounts averaged roughly 3 ug. Broader study findings: A set of twenty-nine CD8+ CDR3 sequences was shared between patients and controls, and these sequences appeared highly expressed in patients.

Profiling that covered TCR beta VDJ and CDR3 relied on genomic DNA as its template. TCRdb used MiXCR to reprocess the reads, holding one entry per CDR3 protein. This sample has fewer than 250,000 distinct CDR3 sequences, with around 45% found just once. V lost 0 bases and J lost 4, with 19 bases in between. CDR3 length equals 17 residues. Germline values: CDR1 LGHDT, CDR2 YNNKEL (reference sequence). As regards this clonotype: Its antigen is currently unknown. Being one base from a much bigger clone, this may be a read error.

Patients picked for sequencing had shown CD8+CD57+ cell expansion detected by flow cytometry. The sequencing input was sorted CD4+, CD8+, or CD8+CD57+ T cells (not recorded which) from PBMCs. J is TRBJ2-7 and V is TRBV3-1, with D uncertain. This TCR derives from a human donor with aplastic anemia. The CDR3 loop is CASSQDLRAGEPYEQYF. CDR3 in DNA: TGTGCCAGCAGCCAAGATCTCCGCGCCGGCGAACCGTACGAGCAGTACTTC.